This T cell receptor beta chain is drawn from a study of OX40 agonist ivuxolimab in advanced cancers. On the study more broadly: Those enrolled were roughly 80% male, with a mean age of about 66 years and ages from about 20 to 85. Treatment received earlier with anti-PD-1, anti-PD-L1 or anti-CTLA-4 agents was allowed, and around 40% had some. Whole-study results and caveats: By week 6 at 0.1 to 3.0 mg/kg, blood CD4+ and CD8+ T cells had expanded clonally. The study found among the lowest clonal expansion in partial responders at 0.1-3.0 mg/kg.

In regard to this clone: Its antigen is not identified.

TCRdb's table, derived via immunoSEQ multiplex PCR, lists solely in-frame clones and lacks some. The table lists about 43,000 clones, 88% of them singletons. The germline V gene encodes CDR1 MGHRA and CDR2 YSYEKL. The CDR3 spans 17 residues. After removal of 0 bases from V and 2 bases from J, the junction contained 9 bases not matched to a gene. This clonotype was sampled from an adult with an advanced solid tumor such as melanoma, head and neck, liver or kidney cancer. The V and J genes are TRBV4-1 and TRBJ1-2, with 7 bases identical to TRBD1. Sequencing used CD4+ or CD8+ T cells sorted from blood, obtained in a trial of the OX40 agonist ivuxolimab. CDR3 nucleotides: TGCGCCAGCAGCCAAGATATTGCTGCAGGGGGGAACTATGGCTACACCTTC. Its protein is CASSQDIAAGGNYGYTF.